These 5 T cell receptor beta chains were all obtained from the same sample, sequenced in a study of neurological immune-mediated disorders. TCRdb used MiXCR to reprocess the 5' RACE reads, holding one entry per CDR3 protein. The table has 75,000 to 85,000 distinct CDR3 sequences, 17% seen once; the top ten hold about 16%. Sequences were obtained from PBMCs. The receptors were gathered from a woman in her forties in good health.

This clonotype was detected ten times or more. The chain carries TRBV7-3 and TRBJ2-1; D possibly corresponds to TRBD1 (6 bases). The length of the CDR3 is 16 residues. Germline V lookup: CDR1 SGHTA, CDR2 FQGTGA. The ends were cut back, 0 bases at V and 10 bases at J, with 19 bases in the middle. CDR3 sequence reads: CASSLTGTPVQGEQFF. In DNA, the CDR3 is TGTGCCAGCAGCTTAACTGGGACCCCCGTCCAGGGGGAGCAGTTCTTC. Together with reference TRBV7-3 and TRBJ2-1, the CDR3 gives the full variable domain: GAGVSQTPSNKVTEKGKYVELRCDPISGHTALYWYRQSLGQGPEFLIYFQGTGAADDSGLPNDRFFAVRPEGSVSTLKIQRTERGDSAVYLCASSLTGTPVQGEQFFGPGTRLTVL.

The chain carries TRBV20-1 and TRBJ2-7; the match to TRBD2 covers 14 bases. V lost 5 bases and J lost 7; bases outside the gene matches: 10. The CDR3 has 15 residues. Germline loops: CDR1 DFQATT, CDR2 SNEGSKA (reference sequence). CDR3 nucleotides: TGCAGTGCTGGACTAGCGGGGGGTCTCTACAATGAGCAGTACGTC. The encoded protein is CSAGLAGGLYNEQYV.

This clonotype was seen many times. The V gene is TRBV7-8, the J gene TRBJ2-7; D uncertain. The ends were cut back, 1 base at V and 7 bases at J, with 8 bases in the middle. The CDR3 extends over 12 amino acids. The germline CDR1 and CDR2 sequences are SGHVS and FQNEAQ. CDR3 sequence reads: CASSLGRREQYF. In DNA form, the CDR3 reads TGTGCCAGCAGCTTAGGACGCCGGGAGCAGTACTTC.

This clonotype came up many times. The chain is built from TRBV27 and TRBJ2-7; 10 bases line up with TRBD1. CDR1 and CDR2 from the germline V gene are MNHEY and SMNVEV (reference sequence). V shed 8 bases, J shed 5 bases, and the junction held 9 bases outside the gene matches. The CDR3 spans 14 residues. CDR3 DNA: TGTGCCAGCCGCCGGACAGGGGGTGAGGACGAGCAGTACGTC. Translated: CASRRTGGEDEQYV.

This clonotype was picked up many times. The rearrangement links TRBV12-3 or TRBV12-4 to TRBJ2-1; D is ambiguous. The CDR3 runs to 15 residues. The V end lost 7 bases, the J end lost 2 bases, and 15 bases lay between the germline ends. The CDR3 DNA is TGTGCCAGCACCCTCGACATTTCCCCCTACAATGAGCAGTTCTTC. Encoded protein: CASTLDISPYNEQFF.